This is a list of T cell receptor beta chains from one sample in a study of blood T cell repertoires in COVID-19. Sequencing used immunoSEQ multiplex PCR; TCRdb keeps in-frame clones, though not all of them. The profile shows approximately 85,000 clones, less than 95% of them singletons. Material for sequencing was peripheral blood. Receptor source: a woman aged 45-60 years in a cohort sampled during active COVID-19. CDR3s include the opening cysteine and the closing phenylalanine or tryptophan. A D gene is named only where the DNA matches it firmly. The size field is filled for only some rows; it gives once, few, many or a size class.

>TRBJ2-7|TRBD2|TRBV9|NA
CASSVSGVSYEQYF
TGTGCCAGCAGCGTAAGCGGGGTCTCCTACGAGCAGTACTTC
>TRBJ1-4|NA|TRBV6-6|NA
CASRYRETNEKLFF
TGTGCCAGCAGGTACAGGGAGACTAATGAAAAACTGTTTTTT
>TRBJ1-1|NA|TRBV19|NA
CASRRGLSITEAFF
TGTGCCAGTAGGAGGGGACTATCAATAACTGAAGCTTTCTTT
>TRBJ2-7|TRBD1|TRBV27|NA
CASSPQGVGSEQYF
TGTGCCAGCAGTCCCCAGGGGGTAGGTAGCGAGCAGTACTTC
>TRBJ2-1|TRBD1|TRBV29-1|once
CSVPGQGAGDEQFF
TGCAGCGTCCCCGGACAGGGGGCTGGGGATGAGCAGTTCTTC
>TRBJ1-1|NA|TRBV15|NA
CATSQRGATEAFF
TGTGCCACCAGCCAACGGGGGGCCACTGAAGCTTTCTTT
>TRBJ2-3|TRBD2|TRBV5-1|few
CASRIPSGSSTDTQYF
TGCGCCAGCCGAATCCCTAGCGGGTCCTCCACAGATACGCAGTATTTT
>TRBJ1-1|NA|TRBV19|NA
CASSIGSREGSTEAFF
TGTGCCAGTAGTATAGGATCCAGGGAGGGGAGCACTGAAGCTTTCTTT
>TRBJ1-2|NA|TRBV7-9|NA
CASSLEAGGYTF
TGTGCCAGCAGCTTAGAGGCAGGCGGCTACACCTTC
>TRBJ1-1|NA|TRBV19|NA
CATDQGTTEAFF
TGTGCCACCGATCAGGGCACCACTGAAGCTTTCTTT
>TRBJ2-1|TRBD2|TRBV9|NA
CASSPQAGETYNEQFF
TGTGCCAGCAGCCCCCAAGCGGGAGAGACCTACAATGAGCAGTTCTTC
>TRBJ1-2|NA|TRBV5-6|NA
CASSAINYGYTF
TGTGCCAGCAGCGCGATTAACTATGGCTACACCTTC
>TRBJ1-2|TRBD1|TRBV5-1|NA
CASSLAGGQGAVGYTF
TGCGCCAGCAGCTTGGCGGGAGGACAGGGGGCTGTTGGCTACACCTTC
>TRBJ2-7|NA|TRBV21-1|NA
CASNIYEQYF
TGTGCCAGCAACATTTACGAGCAGTACTTC
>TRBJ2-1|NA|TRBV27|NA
CASSSYRRGDNEQFF
TGTGCCAGCAGTTCCTACAGGAGGGGAGACAATGAGCAGTTCTTC
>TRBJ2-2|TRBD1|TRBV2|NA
CATEWTGNTGELFF
TGTGCCACCGAGTGGACAGGGAACACCGGGGAGCTGTTTTTT
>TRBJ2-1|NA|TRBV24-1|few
CATSDPTALGDEQFF
TGTGCCACCAGTGATCCCACCGCTTTAGGGGATGAGCAGTTCTTC
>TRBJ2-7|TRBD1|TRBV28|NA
CASSRDRIRHEQYF
TGTGCCAGCAGTAGGGACAGAATAAGGCACGAGCAGTACTTC